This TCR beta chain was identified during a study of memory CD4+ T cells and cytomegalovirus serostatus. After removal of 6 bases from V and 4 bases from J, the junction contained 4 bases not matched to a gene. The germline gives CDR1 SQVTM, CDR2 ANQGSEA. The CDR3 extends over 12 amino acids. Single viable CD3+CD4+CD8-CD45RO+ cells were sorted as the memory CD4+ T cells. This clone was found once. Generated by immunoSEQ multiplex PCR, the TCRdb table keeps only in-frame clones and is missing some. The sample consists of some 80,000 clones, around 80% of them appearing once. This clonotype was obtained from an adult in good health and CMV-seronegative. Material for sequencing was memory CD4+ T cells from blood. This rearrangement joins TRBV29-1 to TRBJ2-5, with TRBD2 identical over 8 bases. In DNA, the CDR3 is TGCAGCGTCCGCGGGGGGCCAGAGACCCAGTACTTC. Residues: CSVRGGPETQYF.